The rows below give T cell receptor beta chains drawn from one sample of a study of identical twins. Via MiXCR, TCRdb re-called the 5' RACE reads, giving one row per CDR3 protein. Of 200,000 to 300,000 distinct CDR3 sequences in the sample, about 7% were seen once. These data also featured in a second study, about yellow fever vaccine responses in identical twins.

Material: memory (CD45RO+) T cells sorted from blood. These receptors were obtained from a woman between 18 and 29 years old in good health. CDR3s include the opening cysteine and the closing phenylalanine or tryptophan. Each record gives: D gene, clone size, V gene, J gene, CDR3 protein, CDR3 DNA. The D gene is left open where the match is weak. A clone size is listed for some rows: how often the clone was seen (once, few, many), or a class if it is expanded.

d_call: NA
clone_size: NA
v_call: TRBV3-1
j_call: TRBJ1-2
cdr3_aa: CASSQATGSNYGYTF
cdr3_nt: TGTGCCAGCAGCCAAGCGACAGGCAGTAACTATGGCTACACCTTC

d_call: NA
clone_size: NA
v_call: TRBV20-1
j_call: TRBJ2-2
cdr3_aa: CSAIGITNTGELFF
cdr3_nt: TGCAGTGCCATAGGGATAACGAACACCGGGGAGCTGTTTTTT

d_call: NA
clone_size: many
v_call: TRBV3-1
j_call: TRBJ2-4
cdr3_aa: CASSQEIGQLAKNIQYF
cdr3_nt: TGTGCCAGCAGCCAAGAGATAGGTCAACTAGCCAAAAACATTCAGTACTTC

d_call: NA
clone_size: NA
v_call: TRBV7-9
j_call: TRBJ2-7
cdr3_aa: CASSLGPPFGYYEQYF
cdr3_nt: TGTGCCAGCAGCTTAGGCCCTCCCTTTGGCTATTACGAGCAGTACTTC

d_call: NA
clone_size: many
v_call: TRBV3-1
j_call: TRBJ2-4
cdr3_aa: CASSQVVSAKNIQYF
cdr3_nt: TGTGCCAGCAGCCAAGTAGTCTCAGCCAAAAACATTCAGTACTTC

d_call: TRBD1
clone_size: many
v_call: TRBV5-1
j_call: TRBJ1-4
cdr3_aa: CASSDRTGNNEKLFF
cdr3_nt: TGCGCCAGCAGCGACCGGACAGGGAATAATGAAAAACTGTTTTTT

d_call: NA
clone_size: many
v_call: TRBV12-3/TRBV12-4
j_call: TRBJ1-5
cdr3_aa: CASSLTGPQHF
cdr3_nt: TGTGCCAGCAGTTTAACTGGGCCCCAGCATTTT

d_call: TRBD2
clone_size: NA
v_call: TRBV2
j_call: TRBJ2-3
cdr3_aa: CASRTSSDTQYF
cdr3_nt: TGTGCCAGCCGGACTAGCAGTGATACGCAGTATTTT

d_call: NA
clone_size: NA
v_call: TRBV18
j_call: TRBJ2-7
cdr3_aa: CASSPGLFEQYF
cdr3_nt: TGTGCCAGCTCACCGGGACTTTTCGAGCAGTACTTC

d_call: TRBD2
clone_size: many
v_call: TRBV12-3/TRBV12-4
j_call: TRBJ2-1
cdr3_aa: CASSGLGLAGVIEQFF
cdr3_nt: TGTGCCAGCAGTGGCTTGGGACTAGCGGGAGTCATTGAGCAGTTCTTC

d_call: NA
clone_size: NA
v_call: TRBV21-1
j_call: TRBJ2-1
cdr3_aa: CANRPELAMDEQFF
cdr3_nt: TGTGCCAATCGCCCTGAACTAGCAATGGATGAGCAGTTCTTC

d_call: NA
clone_size: few
v_call: TRBV28
j_call: TRBJ1-3
cdr3_aa: CASSLFGSSSSSGNTIYF
cdr3_nt: TGTGCCAGCAGTTTATTTGGGAGCTCTAGCAGCTCTGGAAACACCATATATTTT

d_call: NA
clone_size: NA
v_call: TRBV12-3/TRBV12-4
j_call: TRBJ2-2
cdr3_aa: CASSPTSSLGPGELFF
cdr3_nt: TGTGCCAGCAGTCCCACGAGCTCCTTGGGCCCCGGGGAGCTGTTTTTT

d_call: NA
clone_size: NA
v_call: TRBV10-3
j_call: TRBJ2-3
cdr3_aa: CAIKESPATDTQYF
cdr3_nt: TGTGCCATCAAAGAAAGCCCCGCCACAGATACGCAGTATTTT

d_call: NA
clone_size: once
v_call: TRBV6-5
j_call: TRBJ2-2
cdr3_aa: CASSLLGLNTGELFF
cdr3_nt: TGTGCCAGCAGTTTACTGGGGCTAAACACCGGGGAGCTGTTTTTT

d_call: TRBD2
clone_size: few
v_call: TRBV12-3/TRBV12-4
j_call: TRBJ2-2
cdr3_aa: CASGKREGNTGELFF
cdr3_nt: TGTGCCAGCGGAAAGCGGGAGGGGAACACCGGGGAGCTGTTTTTT

d_call: NA
clone_size: few
v_call: TRBV15
j_call: TRBJ2-2
cdr3_aa: CATSRESMTGELFF
cdr3_nt: TGTGCCACCAGCAGAGAGTCAATGACCGGGGAGCTGTTTTTT

d_call: NA
clone_size: NA
v_call: TRBV14
j_call: TRBJ2-7
cdr3_aa: CASSQDLDRYSYEQYF
cdr3_nt: TGTGCCAGCAGCCAAGATCTAGACAGATACAGTTACGAGCAGTACTTC

d_call: TRBD1
clone_size: NA
v_call: TRBV11-3
j_call: TRBJ2-1
cdr3_aa: CASSLTGDGYNEQFF
cdr3_nt: TGTGCCAGCAGCTTGACAGGGGATGGGTACAATGAGCAGTTCTTC

d_call: NA
clone_size: few
v_call: TRBV29-1
j_call: TRBJ1-4
cdr3_aa: CSVAERVNEKLFF
cdr3_nt: TGCAGCGTTGCAGAGAGGGTCAATGAAAAACTGTTTTTT

d_call: NA
clone_size: many
v_call: TRBV6-5
j_call: TRBJ2-2
cdr3_aa: CASSYSLQGSGELFF
cdr3_nt: TGTGCCAGCAGTTACTCGCTCCAGGGATCGGGGGAGCTGTTTTTT

d_call: TRBD2
clone_size: many
v_call: TRBV12-3/TRBV12-4
j_call: TRBJ2-1
cdr3_aa: CASTPLAGRGGSYNEQFF
cdr3_nt: TGTGCCAGCACCCCACTAGCGGGGAGAGGAGGCTCCTACAATGAGCAGTTCTTC

d_call: NA
clone_size: many
v_call: TRBV20-1
j_call: TRBJ2-7
cdr3_aa: CSAREMIGGDSGEQYF
cdr3_nt: TGCAGTGCTAGAGAGATGATTGGGGGAGACTCCGGCGAGCAGTACTTC

d_call: NA
clone_size: many
v_call: TRBV7-8
j_call: TRBJ2-1
cdr3_aa: CASSSRQDEQFF
cdr3_nt: TGTGCCAGCAGCTCTAGGCAGGATGAGCAGTTCTTC

d_call: NA
clone_size: few
v_call: TRBV29-1
j_call: TRBJ2-1
cdr3_aa: CSFGPGSAEQFF
cdr3_nt: TGCAGCTTCGGACCGGGATCGGCCGAGCAGTTCTTC

d_call: NA
clone_size: NA
v_call: TRBV6-2/TRBV6-3
j_call: TRBJ1-5
cdr3_aa: CASNRPGLLAQHF
cdr3_nt: TGTGCCAGCAACCGCCCGGGACTGCTTGCCCAGCATTTT

d_call: TRBD2
clone_size: few
v_call: TRBV7-8
j_call: TRBJ2-1
cdr3_aa: CASSPRLAGGYNEQFF
cdr3_nt: TGTGCCAGCAGCCCGCGACTAGCGGGGGGTTACAATGAGCAGTTCTTC

d_call: NA
clone_size: NA
v_call: TRBV19
j_call: TRBJ1-5
cdr3_aa: CASSPPGGRPQHF
cdr3_nt: TGTGCCAGTAGTCCCCCGGGGGGGAGGCCCCAGCATTTT

d_call: NA
clone_size: many
v_call: TRBV11-1
j_call: TRBJ2-1
cdr3_aa: CASSLRDNINEQFF
cdr3_nt: TGTGCCAGCAGCTTAAGGGACAACATCAATGAGCAGTTCTTC

d_call: NA
clone_size: many
v_call: TRBV20-1
j_call: TRBJ1-5
cdr3_aa: CSARGPANQPQHF
cdr3_nt: TGCAGTGCTAGAGGTCCGGCCAATCAGCCCCAGCATTTT

d_call: TRBD1
clone_size: many
v_call: TRBV6-2/TRBV6-3
j_call: TRBJ1-1
cdr3_aa: CASRTGQGRLNTEAFF
cdr3_nt: TGTGCCAGCAGAACCGGACAGGGTAGGCTGAACACTGAAGCTTTCTTT

d_call: NA
clone_size: many
v_call: TRBV4-1
j_call: TRBJ1-1
cdr3_aa: CASSQIRQNTEAFF
cdr3_nt: TGCGCCAGCAGCCAGATACGTCAGAACACTGAAGCTTTCTTT

d_call: NA
clone_size: NA
v_call: TRBV11-1
j_call: TRBJ2-6
cdr3_aa: CASSQQAILLSGANVLTF
cdr3_nt: TGTGCCAGCAGCCAACAGGCTATACTACTCTCTGGGGCCAACGTCCTGACTTTC

d_call: TRBD1
clone_size: few
v_call: TRBV7-2
j_call: TRBJ1-1
cdr3_aa: CASSLHGQVNTEAFF
cdr3_nt: TGTGCCAGCAGCTTGCATGGACAGGTGAACACTGAAGCTTTCTTT

d_call: TRBD1
clone_size: NA
v_call: TRBV28
j_call: TRBJ2-7
cdr3_aa: CASSPIDRDSYEQYF
cdr3_nt: TGTGCCAGCAGCCCTATAGACAGGGACTCCTACGAGCAGTACTTC

d_call: NA
clone_size: many
v_call: TRBV3-1
j_call: TRBJ2-2
cdr3_aa: CASSRPTYANTGELFF
cdr3_nt: TGTGCCAGCAGCCGCCCTACTTACGCGAACACCGGGGAGCTGTTTTTT

d_call: TRBD1
clone_size: NA
v_call: TRBV11-3
j_call: TRBJ2-2
cdr3_aa: CASSPGTVTAGELFF
cdr3_nt: TGTGCCAGCAGCCCGGGGACAGTGACGGCCGGGGAGCTGTTTTTT

d_call: TRBD2
clone_size: NA
v_call: TRBV5-8
j_call: TRBJ2-5
cdr3_aa: CASSFGTSGAQETQYF
cdr3_nt: TGTGCCAGCAGCTTTGGGACTAGCGGCGCCCAAGAGACCCAGTACTTC

d_call: NA
clone_size: many
v_call: TRBV14
j_call: TRBJ2-3
cdr3_aa: CASSQGRYFTDTQYF
cdr3_nt: TGTGCCAGCAGCCAAGGCCGATACTTCACAGATACGCAGTATTTT

d_call: NA
clone_size: many
v_call: TRBV20-1
j_call: TRBJ2-1
cdr3_aa: CSATPGTYYNEQFF
cdr3_nt: TGCAGTGCCACTCCCGGGACTTATTACAATGAGCAGTTCTTC

d_call: TRBD2
clone_size: many
v_call: TRBV3-1
j_call: TRBJ2-1
cdr3_aa: CASSSQRGLTYNEQFF
cdr3_nt: TGTGCCAGCAGCTCCCAGCGGGGGTTAACTTACAATGAGCAGTTCTTC

d_call: NA
clone_size: NA
v_call: TRBV24-1
j_call: TRBJ1-3
cdr3_aa: CATSDSPGNTIYF
cdr3_nt: TGTGCCACCAGTGACTCCCCTGGAAACACCATATATTTT

d_call: NA
clone_size: NA
v_call: TRBV28
j_call: TRBJ2-3
cdr3_aa: CASSLSSRDTQYF
cdr3_nt: TGTGCCAGCAGTTTATCCAGCCGGGATACGCAGTATTTT

d_call: TRBD1
clone_size: NA
v_call: TRBV20-1
j_call: TRBJ1-2
cdr3_aa: CSALHRGLGYGYTF
cdr3_nt: TGCAGTGCTCTACACAGGGGGCTTGGCTATGGCTACACCTTC

d_call: TRBD1
clone_size: many
v_call: TRBV7-9
j_call: TRBJ1-1
cdr3_aa: CASRGDSQNTEAFF
cdr3_nt: TGTGCCAGCAGGGGGGACAGCCAGAACACTGAAGCTTTCTTT

d_call: TRBD1
clone_size: few
v_call: TRBV20-1
j_call: TRBJ1-1
cdr3_aa: CSVTGTANTEAFF
cdr3_nt: TGCAGTGTAACCGGGACAGCGAACACTGAAGCTTTCTTT

d_call: NA
clone_size: few
v_call: TRBV7-2
j_call: TRBJ2-5
cdr3_aa: CASSLVFGGRETQYF
cdr3_nt: TGTGCCAGCAGCTTAGTATTTGGCGGGCGGGAGACCCAGTACTTC

d_call: NA
clone_size: NA
v_call: TRBV9
j_call: TRBJ2-1
cdr3_aa: CASSAHLASSYNEQFF
cdr3_nt: TGTGCCAGCAGCGCCCACCTAGCGTCATCATACAATGAGCAGTTCTTC

d_call: NA
clone_size: NA
v_call: TRBV5-1
j_call: TRBJ1-1
cdr3_aa: CASSSRQARPSWAFF
cdr3_nt: TGCGCCAGCAGCTCCCGACAGGCTAGACCGTCATGGGCTTTCTTT

d_call: NA
clone_size: NA
v_call: TRBV6-4
j_call: TRBJ1-1
cdr3_aa: CASSAGVKTEAFF
cdr3_nt: TGTGCCAGCAGTGCGGGGGTCAAGACTGAAGCTTTCTTT

d_call: NA
clone_size: NA
v_call: TRBV6-6
j_call: TRBJ2-1
cdr3_aa: CASSPTGSEQFF
cdr3_nt: TGTGCCAGCAGCCCCACCGGGAGCGAGCAGTTCTTC

d_call: NA
clone_size: NA
v_call: TRBV19
j_call: TRBJ2-2
cdr3_aa: CASRTSDTGELFF
cdr3_nt: TGTGCCAGTAGGACCAGTGACACCGGGGAGCTGTTTTTT

d_call: NA
clone_size: NA
v_call: TRBV4-1
j_call: TRBJ2-1
cdr3_aa: CASSPGSLCNSGNEQFF
cdr3_nt: TGTGCCAGCAGTCCAGGGAGCCTCTGCAACTCGGGGAATGAGCAGTTCTTC

d_call: NA
clone_size: many
v_call: TRBV12-3/TRBV12-4
j_call: TRBJ2-2
cdr3_aa: CASSFTSWERAGELFF
cdr3_nt: TGTGCCAGCAGTTTCACCTCGTGGGAGAGGGCCGGGGAGCTGTTTTTT

d_call: TRBD2
clone_size: NA
v_call: TRBV18
j_call: TRBJ2-3
cdr3_aa: CASSPPGLAGARADTQYF
cdr3_nt: TGTGCCAGCTCACCACCCGGACTAGCGGGAGCCCGAGCAGATACGCAGTATTTT